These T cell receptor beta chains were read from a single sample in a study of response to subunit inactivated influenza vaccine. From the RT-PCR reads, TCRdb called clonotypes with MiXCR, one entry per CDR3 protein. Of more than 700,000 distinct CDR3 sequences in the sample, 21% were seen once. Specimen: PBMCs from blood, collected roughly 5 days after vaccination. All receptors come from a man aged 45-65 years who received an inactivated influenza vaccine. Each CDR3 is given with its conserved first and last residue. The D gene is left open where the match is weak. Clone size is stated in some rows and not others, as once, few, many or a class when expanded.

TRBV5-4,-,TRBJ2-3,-,CASSFTGADLDTQYF,TGTGCCAGCAGCTTTACGGGGGCGGATCTCGATACGCAGTATTTT
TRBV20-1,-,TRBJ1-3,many,CSAILLSGNTIYF,TGCAGTGCTATCCTGCTCTCTGGAAACACCATATATTTT
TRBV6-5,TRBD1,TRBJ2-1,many,CASSYSIGDRGDEQFF,TGTGCCAGCAGTTACTCGATTGGGGACAGGGGCGATGAGCAGTTCTTC
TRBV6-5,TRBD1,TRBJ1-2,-,CATTGGTGYTF,TGTGCCACCACAGGGGGCACAGGCTACACCTTC
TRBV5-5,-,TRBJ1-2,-,CASSSEGVNHWRGYTF,TGTGCCAGCAGCTCCGAGGGCGTCAACCACTGGAGGGGCTACACCTTC
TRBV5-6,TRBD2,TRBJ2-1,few,CASSLDGGSSYNEQFF,TGTGCCAGCAGTCTAGATGGCGGGAGCTCCTACAATGAGCAGTTCTTC
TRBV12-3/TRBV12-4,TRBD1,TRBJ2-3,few,CASRGEWRDRGSTDTQYF,TGTGCCAGCAGGGGGGAGTGGCGGGACAGGGGGAGCACAGATACGCAGTATTTT
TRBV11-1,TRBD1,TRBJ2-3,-,CASSLATYFGTATSTDTQYF,TGTGCCAGCAGCTTAGCAACCTACTTCGGGACAGCTACTAGCACAGATACGCAGTATTTT
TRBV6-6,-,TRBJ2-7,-,CASSYSEAVEQYF,TGTGCCAGCAGTTACTCGGAGGCTGTCGAGCAGTACTTC
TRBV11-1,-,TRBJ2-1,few,CASSLDVVGRNEQFF,TGTGCCAGCAGCTTAGATGTCGTTGGGAGGAATGAGCAGTTCTTC
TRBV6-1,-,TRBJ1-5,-,CASSEHTRQPQHF,TGTGCCAGCAGTGAACACACCCGGCAGCCCCAGCATTTT
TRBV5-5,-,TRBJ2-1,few,CASSLNSAGKQFF,TGTGCCAGCAGCTTGAATTCGGCAGGGAAGCAGTTCTTC
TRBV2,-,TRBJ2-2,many,CASTPQGSGELFF,TGTGCCAGCACCCCACAGGGTTCCGGGGAGCTGTTTTTT
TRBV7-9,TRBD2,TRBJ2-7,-,CASSDSGRAYEQYF,TGTGCCAGCAGCGATAGCGGGAGGGCCTACGAGCAGTACTTC
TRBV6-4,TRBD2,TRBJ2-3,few,CASSTSGGAGDTQYF,TGTGCCAGCAGTACCAGCGGGGGGGCCGGAGATACGCAGTATTTT
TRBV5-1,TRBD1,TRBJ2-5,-,CASSLEAGGWETQYF,TGCGCCAGCAGCTTGGAGGCAGGGGGATGGGAGACCCAGTACTTC
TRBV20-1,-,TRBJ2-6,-,CSASTTNLRSGANVLTF,TGCAGTGCTAGTACCACAAACCTTCGCTCTGGGGCCAACGTCCTGACTTTC
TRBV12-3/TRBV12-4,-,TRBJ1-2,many,CASKQGSYGYTF,TGTGCCAGCAAACAGGGCAGCTATGGCTACACCTTC
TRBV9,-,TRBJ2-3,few,CASSVSGTYTQYF,TGTGCCAGCAGCGTCTCAGGCACATATACGCAGTATTTT
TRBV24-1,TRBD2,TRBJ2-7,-,CATSGLAGGEQYF,TGTGCCACCAGTGGGCTAGCGGGAGGCGAGCAGTACTTC
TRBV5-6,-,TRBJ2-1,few,CASSLVQSSYNEQFF,TGTGCCAGCAGCTTGGTACAAAGCTCCTACAATGAGCAGTTCTTC
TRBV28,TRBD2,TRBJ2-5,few,CASSQAEERESSETQYF,TGTGCCAGCAGCCAAGCAGAGGAGCGGGAGTCGTCAGAGACCCAGTACTTC
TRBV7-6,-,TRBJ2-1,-,CASSPPANPSPTYNEQFF,TGTGCCAGCAGCCCCCCGGCTAATCCCTCCCCCACCTACAATGAGCAGTTCTTC
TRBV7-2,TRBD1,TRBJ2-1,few,CASSYGQGPYNEQFF,TGTGCCAGCAGTTATGGACAGGGGCCGTACAATGAGCAGTTCTTC
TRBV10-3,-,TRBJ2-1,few,CAINGRDSGHSSYNEQFF,TGTGCCATCAATGGGCGGGATTCGGGCCATAGCTCCTACAATGAGCAGTTCTTC
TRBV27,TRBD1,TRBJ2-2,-,CASTLGGRVDTGELFF,TGTGCCAGCACCCTAGGGGGCCGGGTAGACACCGGGGAGCTGTTTTTT
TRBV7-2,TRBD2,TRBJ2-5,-,CASGGGAGETQYF,TGTGCCAGCGGCGGGGGGGCAGGGGAGACCCAGTACTTC
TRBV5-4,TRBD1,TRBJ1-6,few,CASSVDRGNSPLHF,TGTGCCAGCAGCGTTGACAGGGGGAATTCACCCCTCCACTTT
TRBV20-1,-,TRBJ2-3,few,CSARDPVDTQYF,TGCAGTGCTAGAGATCCCGTAGATACGCAGTATTTT
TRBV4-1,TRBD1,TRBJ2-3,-,CASSQVDRGTDTQYF,TGCGCCAGCAGCCAAGTGGACAGGGGCACAGATACGCAGTATTTT
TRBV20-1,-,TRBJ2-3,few,CSVDISTDTQYF,TGCAGTGTAGACATCAGCACAGATACGCAGTATTTT
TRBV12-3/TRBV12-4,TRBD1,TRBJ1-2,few,CASSLALTGGQDGYTF,TGTGCCAGCAGTTTAGCGCTGACAGGGGGTCAGGATGGCTACACCTTC
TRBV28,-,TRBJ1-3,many,CASSLIPGNTIYF,TGTGCCAGCAGTCTAATCCCCGGAAACACCATATATTTT
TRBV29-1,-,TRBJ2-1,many,CSVGLLNEQFF,TGCAGCGTTGGACTTCTCAATGAGCAGTTCTTC
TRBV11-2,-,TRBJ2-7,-,CASSLGGRGYEQYF,TGTGCCAGCAGCTTGGGTGGCAGGGGCTACGAGCAGTACTTC
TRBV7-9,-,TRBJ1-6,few,CASSFATELNSPLHF,TGTGCCAGCAGCTTTGCGACGGAACTTAATTCACCCCTCCACTTT
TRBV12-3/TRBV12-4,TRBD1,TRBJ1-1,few,CASIISGQGMTEAFF,TGTGCCAGCATTATATCGGGACAGGGGATGACTGAAGCTTTCTTT
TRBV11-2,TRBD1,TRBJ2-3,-,CASSFTGVRTDTQYF,TGTGCCAGCAGCTTTACAGGGGTACGCACAGATACGCAGTATTTT
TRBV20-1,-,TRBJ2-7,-,CSARDWAGNYEQYF,TGCAGTGCTAGAGATTGGGCTGGCAACTACGAGCAGTACTTC
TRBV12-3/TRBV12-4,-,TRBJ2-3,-,CASSFDGGRSNTQYF,TGTGCCAGCAGTTTTGACGGGGGACGCTCGAATACGCAGTATTTT
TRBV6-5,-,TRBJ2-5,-,CASSYSGAGRKTQYF,TGTGCCAGCAGTTATTCAGGGGCGGGTCGAAAGACCCAGTACTTC
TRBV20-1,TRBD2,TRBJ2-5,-,CSASGRYQETQYF,TGCAGTGCTAGCGGGAGGTACCAAGAGACCCAGTACTTC
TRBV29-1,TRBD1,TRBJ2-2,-,CSIPGQMNTGELFF,TGCAGTATCCCGGGACAGATGAACACCGGGGAGCTGTTTTTT
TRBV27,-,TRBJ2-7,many,CASSLSLDTSYEQYF,TGTGCCAGCAGTTTATCGTTAGACACTTCCTACGAGCAGTACTTC
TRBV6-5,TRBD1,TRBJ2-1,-,CASSLGQDRNEQFF,TGTGCCAGCAGTTTGGGACAGGATAGGAATGAGCAGTTCTTC
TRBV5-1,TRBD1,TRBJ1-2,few,CASSLGGDRAAGYTF,TGCGCCAGCAGCTTGGGAGGGGACAGGGCAGCTGGCTACACCTTC
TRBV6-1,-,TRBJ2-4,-,CASRGTGAGAKNIQYF,TGTGCCAGCAGAGGAACGGGCGCCGGAGCCAAAAACATTCAGTACTTC
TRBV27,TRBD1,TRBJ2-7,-,CASRRTGISYEQYF,TGTGCCAGCAGAAGGACAGGTATCTCCTACGAGCAGTACTTC
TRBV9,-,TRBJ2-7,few,CASSATGWVNEVQYF,TGTGCCAGCAGCGCCACAGGGTGGGTTAACGAAGTGCAGTACTTC
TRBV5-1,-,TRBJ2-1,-,CASSYYGYNEQFF,TGCGCCAGCAGTTATTACGGTTACAATGAGCAGTTCTTC
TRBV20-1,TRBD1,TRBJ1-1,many,CSAKVEGATNTEAFF,TGCAGTGCTAAGGTAGAGGGGGCGACGAACACTGAAGCTTTCTTT
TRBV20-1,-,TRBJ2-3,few,CSAGRGGTDTQYF,TGCAGTGCCGGGCGGGGCGGCACAGATACGCAGTATTTT
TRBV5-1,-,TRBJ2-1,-,CASSRAGGENEQFF,TGCGCCAGCAGTAGGGCAGGTGGTGAAAATGAGCAGTTCTTC
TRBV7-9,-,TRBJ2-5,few,CASSPRGAQETQYF,TGTGCCAGCAGCCCACGGGGGGCCCAAGAGACCCAGTACTTC
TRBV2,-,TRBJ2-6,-,CASSERSSGANVLTF,TGTGCCAGCAGTGAACGGAGCTCTGGGGCCAACGTCCTGACTTTC
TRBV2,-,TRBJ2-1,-,CASMLKGSQKFF,TGTGCCAGCATGTTGAAGGGCTCCCAGAAGTTCTTC
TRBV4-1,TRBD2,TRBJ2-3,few,CASSQGSQRGSTDTQYF,TGCGCCAGCAGCCAAGGCTCCCAGCGGGGAAGCACAGATACGCAGTATTTT